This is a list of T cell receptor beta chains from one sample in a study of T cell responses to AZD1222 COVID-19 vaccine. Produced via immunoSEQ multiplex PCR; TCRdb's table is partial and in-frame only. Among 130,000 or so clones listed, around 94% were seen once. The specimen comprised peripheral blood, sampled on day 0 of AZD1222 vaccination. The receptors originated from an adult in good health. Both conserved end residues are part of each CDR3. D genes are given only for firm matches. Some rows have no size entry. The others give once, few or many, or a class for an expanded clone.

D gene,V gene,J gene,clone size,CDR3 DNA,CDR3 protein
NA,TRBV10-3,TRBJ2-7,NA,TGTGCCATCAGTGAGTCGAGGGACGAGCAGTACTTC,CAISESRDEQYF
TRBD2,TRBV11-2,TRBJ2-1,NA,TGTGCCAGCACCCCGTTTCGCGGGAGAGCGAATGAGCAGTTCTTC,CASTPFRGRANEQFF
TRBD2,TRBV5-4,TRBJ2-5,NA,TGTGCCAGCACGGTAGCGGGTAGGGAGACCCAGTACTTC,CASTVAGRETQYF
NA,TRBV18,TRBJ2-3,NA,TGTGCCAGCTCACCACCGGGCACAGATACGCAGTATTTT,CASSPPGTDTQYF
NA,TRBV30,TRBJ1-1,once,TGTGCCTGGAGTCCGGGGATTTTCGAAGCTTTCTTT,CAWSPGIFEAFF
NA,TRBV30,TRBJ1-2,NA,TGTGCCTGGAGCCCCTTAGACGGAATAACCAACTATGGCTACACCTTC,CAWSPLDGITNYGYTF
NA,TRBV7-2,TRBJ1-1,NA,TGTGCCAGTGCGATTCGGCCAACCTCTTTATCCACTGAAGCTTTCTTT,CASAIRPTSLSTEAFF
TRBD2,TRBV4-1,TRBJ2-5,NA,TGCGCCAGCAGCCTCCTTCCTAGCGGGATGGGAGAGACCCAGTACTTC,CASSLLPSGMGETQYF
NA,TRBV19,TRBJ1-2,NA,TGTGCCAGTAGTATTACAGGTGTCGGAGGCTACACCTTC,CASSITGVGGYTF
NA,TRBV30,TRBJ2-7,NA,TGTGCCTGGAGTGTTGGGGCCTCCTACGAGCAGTACTTC,CAWSVGASYEQYF
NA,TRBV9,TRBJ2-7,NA,TGTGCCAGCAGCCTCCTTAGGGGGTCCTCCTCTCACGAGCAGTACTTC,CASSLLRGSSSHEQYF
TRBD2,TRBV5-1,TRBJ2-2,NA,TGCGCCAGCAGCTCCGCGGGGGGTAACACCGGGGAGCTGTTTTTT,CASSSAGGNTGELFF
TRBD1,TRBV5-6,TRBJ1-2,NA,TGTGCCAGCAGCCCAGGACAGGGTTTCGGAGGAGGCTACACCTTC,CASSPGQGFGGGYTF
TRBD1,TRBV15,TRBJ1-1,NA,TGTGCCACCAGCAGAGTTACAGGGGGTGACACTGAAGCTTTCTTT,CATSRVTGGDTEAFF
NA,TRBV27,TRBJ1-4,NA,TGTGCCAGCAGCCCCGGGGTATGGGAAAAACTGTTTTTT,CASSPGVWEKLFF
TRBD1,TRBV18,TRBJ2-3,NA,TGTGCCAGCTTATCCGGACAGGGCACAGATACGCAGTATTTT,CASLSGQGTDTQYF
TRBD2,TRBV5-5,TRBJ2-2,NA,TGTGCCAGCAGCTTGGTAGCGCTAGCGGGACTTACTTCTGGGGAGCTGTTTTTT,CASSLVALAGLTSGELFF
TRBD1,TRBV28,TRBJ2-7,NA,TGTGCCAGCAAGTTCGGGACAGGGACATCCTACGAGCAGTACTTC,CASKFGTGTSYEQYF
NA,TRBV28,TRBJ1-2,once,TGTGCCAGCAGTTTAGGGCAAAACTATGGCTACACCTTC,CASSLGQNYGYTF
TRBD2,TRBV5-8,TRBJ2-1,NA,TGTGCCAGCAGCTTGTACCTAGCGGGAGTTAGTGAGCAGTTCTTC,CASSLYLAGVSEQFF
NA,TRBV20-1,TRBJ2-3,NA,TGCAGTGCTAGTGGAGGGGGCTTGACAGATACGCAGTATTTT,CSASGGGLTDTQYF
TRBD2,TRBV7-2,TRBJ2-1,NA,TGTGCCAGCAGCAAACGACTAGCGGGAGGGCCGGAGCATGAGCAGTTCTTC,CASSKRLAGGPEHEQFF
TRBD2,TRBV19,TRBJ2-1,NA,TGTGCCAGTAGCCCTGGGACTAGCTCTTACAATGAGCAGTTCTTC,CASSPGTSSYNEQFF
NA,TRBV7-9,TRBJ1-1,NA,TGTGCCAGCAGCCTAGGCGTGATCACTGAAGCTTTCTTT,CASSLGVITEAFF
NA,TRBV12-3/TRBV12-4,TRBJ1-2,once,TGTGCCAGCAAAGGGGATCCCTACGGCTACACCTTC,CASKGDPYGYTF
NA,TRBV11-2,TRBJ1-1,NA,TGTGCCAGCAGCCGAAACCAGGGAGGGAACACTGAAGCTTTCTTT,CASSRNQGGNTEAFF
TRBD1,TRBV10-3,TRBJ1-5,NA,TGTGCCATCAGTCCAGGACAGGGGGGCAATCAGCCCCAGCATTTT,CAISPGQGGNQPQHF
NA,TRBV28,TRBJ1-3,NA,TGTGCCAGCAACAGGAAGTTCTCTGGAAACACCATATATTTT,CASNRKFSGNTIYF
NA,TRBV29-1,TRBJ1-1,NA,TGCAGCGTTGCAGACAGGAGGAACACTGAAGCTTTCTTT,CSVADRRNTEAFF
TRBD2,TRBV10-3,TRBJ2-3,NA,TGTGCCATCAGTGATTTGGCGGGAGAACGGGATACGCAGTATTTT,CAISDLAGERDTQYF
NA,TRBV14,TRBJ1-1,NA,TGTGCCAGCAGCGCTCGCCAAGGGTTCGGGATCGGCCGACCTGAAGCTTTCTTT,CASSARQGFGIGRPEAFF
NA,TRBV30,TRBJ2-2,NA,TGTGCCTGGAGGGAAATAGCCGGGTCTCGCACCGGGGAGCTGTTTTTT,CAWREIAGSRTGELFF
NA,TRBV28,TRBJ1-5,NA,TGTGCCAGCAGTCCCCTAAATCAGCCCCAGCATTTT,CASSPLNQPQHF